This T cell receptor beta chain was captured in a study of blood T cell repertoires in COVID-19. Overall study context: Sites across the United States, Italy and Spain contributed samples from acute and convalescent COVID-19. Sources were T cells, B-cell-depleted T cells, or PBMCs; the material itself was cDNA or gDNA.

Method: immunoSEQ multiplex PCR; TCRdb's copy keeps in-frame clones and lacks some. This table has hundreds of thousands of clones, 82% appearing once. Turning to this clone: This specimen includes other DNA sequences encoding the same CDR3.

The CDR3 covers 14 residues. The germline CDR1 and CDR2 sequences are MNHNS and SASEGT. The V end lost 1 base, the J end lost 3 bases, and 9 bases lay between the germline ends. The specimen was peripheral blood. The sequence was obtained from a woman aged 60-75 years with active or convalescent COVID-19. V is TRBV6-1 and J is TRBJ1-2; D is unclear. Here the CDR3 reads CASSEDGEYYGYTF. In nucleotides, the CDR3 is TGTGCCAGCAGTGAAGACGGGGAGTACTATGGCTACACCTTC.